Listed below are T cell receptor beta chains from one sample, sequenced in a study of CD8 T cells in Susac syndrome. MiXCR, run by TCRdb on the immunoSEQ multiplex PCR reads, gives a single entry per CDR3 protein. The table has 150,000 to 200,000 distinct CDR3 sequences, approximately 93% seen once. Sequencing was performed on CD4+ T cells from PBMCs. Receptor source: a human donor with multiple sclerosis. Both conserved end residues are part of each CDR3. Each record gives: clone size, J gene, V gene, D gene, CDR3 protein, CDR3 DNA. D genes are given only for firm matches. Clone size is given for some rows only: seen once, a few or many times, or a class if the clone is expanded.

>NA|TRBJ2-5|TRBV7-3|TRBD1
CASSLIGQGAETQYF
TGTGCCAGCAGCTTAATAGGACAGGGAGCCGAGACCCAGTACTTC
>NA|TRBJ2-7|TRBV30|NA
CAFNKGGKSDEQYF
TGTGCCTTCAACAAAGGGGGGAAATCAGACGAGCAGTACTTC
>NA|TRBJ2-3|TRBV1|NA
CTSRGTSTDTQYF
TGCACCAGCAGAGGTACGAGCACAGATACGCAGTATTTT
>NA|TRBJ1-1|TRBV27|NA
CASSQRGGTEAFF
TGTGCCAGCAGTCAGCGAGGAGGCACTGAAGCTTTCTTT
>NA|TRBJ2-1|TRBV7-2|NA
CASSFSRLSNEQFF
TGTGCCAGCAGCTTCTCAAGACTCAGCAATGAGCAGTTCTTC
>NA|TRBJ1-4|TRBV3-1|NA
CASSQQGLNEKLFF
TGTGCCAGCAGCCAACAGGGTCTGAACGAAAAACTGTTTTTT
>NA|TRBJ2-3|TRBV3-1|NA
CASSQYAQGNTQYF
TGTGCCAGCAGCCAGTACGCGCAGGGGAATACGCAGTATTTT
>NA|TRBJ2-1|TRBV28|TRBD2
CAAGGTSGKSSYNEQFF
TGTGCCGCAGGAGGGACTAGCGGGAAAAGCTCCTACAATGAGCAGTTCTTC
>NA|TRBJ2-5|TRBV7-2|NA
CASSLGQTQYF
TGTGCCAGCAGCTTAGGACAGACCCAGTACTTC
>once|TRBJ1-2|TRBV9|NA
CASSVRSTDPPTF
TGTGCCAGCAGCGTACGGTCGACGGATCCCCCCACCTTC
>once|TRBJ2-2|TRBV30|TRBD1
CAWKDRTYTGELFF
TGTGCCTGGAAGGACAGGACCTACACCGGGGAGCTGTTTTTT
>NA|TRBJ1-2|TRBV6-6|TRBD1
CASSQNDRGYGYTF
TGTGCCAGCAGTCAAAATGACAGGGGCTATGGCTACACCTTC
>NA|TRBJ2-7|TRBV5-1|NA
CASSLAKGTPSYEQYF
TGCGCCAGCAGCTTGGCCAAAGGGACACCCTCCTACGAGCAGTACTTC
>NA|TRBJ2-7|TRBV24-1|TRBD1
CATSGTGSSYEQYF
TGTGCCACCAGTGGGACAGGGAGCTCCTACGAGCAGTACTTC
>few|TRBJ2-3|TRBV7-2|NA
CASSSGTSRTDTQYF
TGTGCCAGCAGCTCAGGGACTTCCCGCACAGATACGCAGTATTTT
>NA|TRBJ2-4|TRBV20-1|TRBD2
CGVLWEGAKNIQYF
TGCGGGGTTTTGTGGGAGGGTGCCAAAAACATTCAGTACTTC
>NA|TRBJ2-3|TRBV19|NA
CASSKGGSTDTQYF
TGTGCCAGTAGTAAGGGCGGGAGCACAGATACGCAGTATTTT
>NA|TRBJ1-6|TRBV2|TRBD1
CASSAPGQSSYNSPLHF
TGTGCCAGCAGTGCCCCGGGACAGAGCTCCTATAATTCACCCCTCCACTTT
>NA|TRBJ1-2|TRBV6-6|NA
CASSQPVQTNGYTF
TGTGCCAGCAGCCAACCCGTGCAGACGAACGGCTACACCTTC
>NA|TRBJ2-7|TRBV4-1|NA
CASSQEVQAHYEQYF
TGCGCCAGCAGCCAAGAGGTACAGGCCCACTACGAGCAGTACTTC
>NA|TRBJ2-1|TRBV2|NA
CASSLTRSAYNEQFF
TGTGCCAGCAGTTTAACCAGGTCCGCTTACAATGAGCAGTTCTTC
>NA|TRBJ2-7|TRBV24-1|NA
CATHDGGQRSYEQYF
TGTGCCACTCACGACGGGGGTCAGCGATCATACGAGCAGTACTTC
>NA|TRBJ2-3|TRBV29-1|NA
CSVEPDTSTDTQYF
TGCAGCGTTGAGCCCGATACTAGCACAGATACGCAGTATTTT
>NA|TRBJ2-2|TRBV5-1|NA
CASRPLENTGELFF
TGCGCCAGCAGACCTTTGGAGAACACCGGGGAGCTGTTTTTT
>NA|TRBJ2-3|TRBV29-1|TRBD2
CSVGLAATDTQYF
TGCAGCGTTGGGCTAGCGGCTACAGATACGCAGTATTTT
>NA|TRBJ2-7|TRBV20-1|NA
CSAVGYEQYF
TGCAGTGCTGTTGGGTACGAGCAGTACTTC
>NA|TRBJ1-2|TRBV2|NA
CASSAVGGSGGYTF
TGTGCCAGCAGTGCCGTGGGGGGTTCGGGTGGCTACACCTTC
>NA|TRBJ1-4|TRBV29-1|NA
CSVALSPATNEKLFF
TGCAGCGTTGCTCTATCTCCTGCAACTAATGAAAAACTGTTTTTT
>NA|TRBJ1-5|TRBV6-2/TRBV6-3|TRBD1
CASSSRGRLGQPQHF
TGTGCCAGCAGTTCCAGGGGGCGCTTGGGTCAGCCCCAGCATTTT
>NA|TRBJ2-3|TRBV30|NA
CASTGRGRSADTQYF
TGTGCTTCAACTGGGAGGGGGCGAAGCGCAGATACGCAGTATTTT
>NA|TRBJ2-1|TRBV5-1|NA
CASSLGTGAWNEQFF
TGCGCCAGCAGCTTGGGAACCGGGGCGTGGAATGAGCAGTTCTTC
>NA|TRBJ1-3|TRBV7-9|NA
CASSLHGRREDTIYF
TGTGCCAGCAGCTTACATGGAAGGAGAGAAGACACCATATATTTT
>NA|TRBJ2-2|TRBV30|NA
CAWTGHRTGSNTGELFF
TGTGCCTGGACCGGCCATAGAACAGGGTCGAACACCGGGGAGCTGTTTTTT
>NA|TRBJ1-4|TRBV6-5|NA
CASSYSEGVATNEKLFF
TGTGCCAGCAGTTACTCCGAGGGGGTAGCAACTAATGAAAAACTGTTTTTT
>once|TRBJ2-3|TRBV25-1|NA
CASSDPHGDTQYF
TGTGCCAGCAGTGACCCCCACGGGGATACGCAGTATTTT
>NA|TRBJ2-7|TRBV20-1|NA
CSAISPGMWTYEQYF
TGCAGTGCTATATCCCCGGGCATGTGGACCTACGAGCAGTACTTC
>NA|TRBJ1-4|TRBV11-1|NA
CASSPTKEKLFF
TGTGCCAGCAGCCCGACCAAGGAAAAACTGTTTTTT
>NA|TRBJ2-7|TRBV5-1|NA
CASSSGGTPYEQYF
TGCGCCAGCAGCTCCGGAGGAACCCCCTACGAGCAGTACTTC
>NA|TRBJ2-2|TRBV6-2/TRBV6-3|TRBD2
CASSYPSGQQLNTGELFF
TGTGCCAGCAGTTACCCTAGCGGGCAGCAGCTCAACACCGGGGAGCTGTTTTTT
>NA|TRBJ1-2|TRBV27|NA
CASSTRASYGYTF
TGTGCCAGCTCTACCAGGGCTAGCTATGGCTACACCTTC
>NA|TRBJ2-1|TRBV4-2|NA
CASSQGRSNEQFF
TGTGCCAGCAGCCAAGGCAGGAGCAATGAGCAGTTCTTC
>NA|TRBJ1-1|TRBV6-5|NA
CASTLRGGNTEAFF
TGTGCCAGCACCCTTAGGGGTGGGAACACTGAAGCTTTCTTT
>NA|TRBJ2-5|TRBV5-1|TRBD1
CASSYGQGHIETQYF
TGCGCCAGCAGCTATGGACAGGGCCATATTGAGACCCAGTACTTC